The clone carrying this T cell receptor beta chain was counted a few times. After 5'RACE with constant-segment primers, TCR alpha and TCR beta cDNA libraries carrying sample barcodes and UMIs were obtained. Via MiXCR, TCRdb re-called the 5' RACE reads, giving one row per CDR3 protein. The sample consists of more than 80,000 distinct CDR3 sequences, over 10% of them appearing once. These data are taken from a study of T-cell memory formation after mild COVID-19. The V end was cut by 7 bases, the J end by 2 bases, with 15 bases between. This CDR3 is 15 amino acids long. This TCR was sampled from an adult woman who had mild COVID-19 (a few samples of this study predate the infection). Cell type and time point are not known. The gene calls are TRBV12-3 or TRBV12-4 and TRBJ2-1; D is ambiguous. The sample consisted of PBMCs or a T cell subset sorted from them (not recorded which). The CDR3 sequence is CASTSLAGTYNEQFF. For the CDR3, the DNA is TGTGCCAGCACCTCCCTGGCCGGCACCTACAATGAGCAGTTCTTC.